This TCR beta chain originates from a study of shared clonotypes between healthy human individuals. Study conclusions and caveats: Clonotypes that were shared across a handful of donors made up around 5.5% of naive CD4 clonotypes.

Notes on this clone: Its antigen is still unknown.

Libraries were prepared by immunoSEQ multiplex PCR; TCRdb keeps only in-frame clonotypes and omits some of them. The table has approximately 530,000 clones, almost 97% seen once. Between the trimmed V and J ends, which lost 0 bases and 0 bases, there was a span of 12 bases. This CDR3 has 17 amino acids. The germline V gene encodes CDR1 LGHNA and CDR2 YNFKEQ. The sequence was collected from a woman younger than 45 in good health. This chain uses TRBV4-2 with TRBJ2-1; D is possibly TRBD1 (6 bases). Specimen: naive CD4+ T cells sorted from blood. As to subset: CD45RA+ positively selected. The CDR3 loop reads CASSQDEGTRSYNEQFF. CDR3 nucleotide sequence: TGTGCCAGCAGCCAAGACGAGGGGACACGCTCCTACAATGAGCAGTTCTTC.